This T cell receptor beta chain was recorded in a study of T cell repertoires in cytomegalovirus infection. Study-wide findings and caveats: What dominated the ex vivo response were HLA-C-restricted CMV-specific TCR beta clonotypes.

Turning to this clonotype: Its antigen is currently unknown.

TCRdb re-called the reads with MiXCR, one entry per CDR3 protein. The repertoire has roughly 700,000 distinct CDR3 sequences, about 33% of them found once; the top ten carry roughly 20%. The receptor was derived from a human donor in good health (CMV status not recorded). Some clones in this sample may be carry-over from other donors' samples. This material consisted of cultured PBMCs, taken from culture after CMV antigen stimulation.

CDR3 in amino acids: CASSDAWGYRQTNYGYTF. CDR3 bases: TGCGCCAGCAGCGACGCGTGGGGGTATCGGCAGACTAACTATGGCTACACCTTC. This chain uses TRBV5-1 with TRBJ1-2; TRBD1 might be the D (5 bases). Germline values: CDR1 SGHRS, CDR2 YFSETQ. The CDR3 loop spans 18 amino acids. The V and J ends lost 4 bases and 0 bases respectively, with 22 bases between them.